This T cell receptor (beta chain) was captured in a study of patients and donors after allogeneic stem cell transplantation. TCRdb recomputed calls from the RT-PCR reads with MiXCR, one row per CDR3 protein. This sample yields about 110,000 distinct CDR3 sequences, of which roughly 35% are seen a single time; 27% belongs to the top ten. In its sample, this clonotype was seen a few times. Trimming removed 1 base at V and 5 bases at J, with 11 bases between. The CDR3 contains 15 residues. CDR1 is LGHNA and CDR2 is YNFKEQ in the germline V gene. The TCR originated in a human donor who was either an allogeneic HSCT recipient or a stem cell or donor lymphocyte infusion donor (not recorded which). It is not recorded whose cells these are; they may come from a transplant donor. Material for sequencing was blood, either unsorted or a sorted T cell fraction (not recorded which). The V and J genes are TRBV4-2 and TRBJ2-2; D might be TRBD1 or TRBD2, each matching 5 bases. For the CDR3, the DNA is TGTGCCAGCAGCCAAGTCGGGACCAATACCGGGGAGCTGTTTTTT. Translated: CASSQVGTNTGELFF.